This note documents a single T cell receptor beta chain sequence. Its antigen is not known. The data are from a study of shared clonotypes between healthy human individuals. General study findings and limits: It was observed that approximately 5% of naive CD4 clonotypes were shared across a few donors. Rarefaction indicated that sorted-subset sequencing remained incomplete although depth was large.

Sorted-subset replicate PCR reactions contained 200 to 250 ng DNA, corresponding to about 30,000 T cell genomes. TCRdb keeps only in-frame clones here, not all; method: immunoSEQ multiplex PCR. The sample has over a million clones, 75% to 85% seen once. CDR1 SGDLS and CDR2 YYNGEE come from the germline V gene. With 3 bases removed from V and 7 bases from J, the gap between germline ends came to 13 bases. The CDR3 consists of 14 residues. This TCR derives from a man between 18 and 35 years old in good health. Some clones in this sample may be carry-over from other donors' samples. Sequenced sample: memory CD4+ T cells from PBMCs. As to subset: CD45RA-negative fraction. The chain links TRBV9 to TRBJ1-4; D not resolved. As DNA, the CDR3 is TGTGCCAGCAGCGCTAGCCCTAGGGTTGAAAAACTGTTTTTT. Its protein is CASSASPRVEKLFF. The variable domain in full, completed from reference TRBV9 and TRBJ1-4, reads DSGVTQTPKHLITATGQRVTLRCSPRSGDLSVYWYQQSLDQGLQFLIQYYNGEERAKGNILERFSAQQFPDLHSELNLSSLELGDSALYFCASSASPRVEKLFFGSGTQLSVL.